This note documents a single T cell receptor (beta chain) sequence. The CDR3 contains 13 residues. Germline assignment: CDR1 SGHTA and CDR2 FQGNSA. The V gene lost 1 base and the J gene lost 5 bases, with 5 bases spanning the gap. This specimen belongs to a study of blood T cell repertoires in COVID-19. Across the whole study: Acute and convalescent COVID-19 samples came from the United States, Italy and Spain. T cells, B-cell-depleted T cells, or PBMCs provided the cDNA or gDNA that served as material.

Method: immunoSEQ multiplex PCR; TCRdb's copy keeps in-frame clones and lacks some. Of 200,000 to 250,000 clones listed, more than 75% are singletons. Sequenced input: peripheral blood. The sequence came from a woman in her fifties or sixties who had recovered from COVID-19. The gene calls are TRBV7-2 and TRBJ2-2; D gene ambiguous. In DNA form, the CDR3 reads TGTGCCAGCAGCTTAGACCAGACCGGGGAGCTGTTTTTT. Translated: CASSLDQTGELFF.